This TCR beta chain was found in a study of cytomegalovirus exposure and HLA in healthy donors. About this clone itself: Its antigen is not known.

Each donor's status was that of a healthy bone marrow donor. Donors showed nominal health when sampled, although they likely had unrecorded immune exposures. This CDR3 comprises 15 residues. The junction had 5 bases not matched to a gene; V was cut back by 2 bases and J by 5 bases. From germline, CDR1 is MDHEN and CDR2 SYDVKM. Primers: 60 Vbeta forward and 13 Jbeta reverse. Repertoires were generated with immunoSEQ multiplex PCR, while TCRdb's copy carries only in-frame clones and drops some. The sample lists about 160,000 clones, 75% to 80% occurring once. Study-wide results and caveats: In vitro data verified a few CMV-associated chains as specific for CMV antigens. With later analysis, a missense DCLRE1C variant became linked to TCR beta V- and J-gene trimming.

Input material: PBMCs. V and J are TRBV28 and TRBJ2-3; 9 bases match TRBD1. The receptor was isolated from a woman aged 40 to 49 in good health and CMV-seropositive. The CDR3 sequence is CASSLPGTGRDTQYF. The CDR3 bases are TGTGCCAGCAGTTTACCGGGGACAGGGAGAGATACGCAGTATTTT.